The sequence of this TCR beta chain was determined in a study of CD8 T cells in ankylosing spondylitis. Points from the study as a whole: Peripheral blood held disease-linked clones only at relatively low frequency, and these were CD8+. Ankylosing spondylitis blood appeared to carry a characteristic TCR beta motif of 7 or 8 highly homologous variants.

Generation of TCR beta libraries employed quantitative 5'-RACE incorporating molecular barcodes. MiXCR was run by TCRdb on the 5' RACE reads, yielding one entry per CDR3 protein. The profile shows approximately 42,000 distinct CDR3 sequences, about 4.2% of them singletons. This clonotype was seen ten or more times. The antigen is undetermined. The CDR3 is 13 residues long. V dropped 7 bases and J dropped 2 bases, with 10 bases sitting between them. The germline CDR1 and CDR2 sequences are SGDLS and YYNGEE. The TCR originated in a female donor with ankylosing spondylitis or in good health (not recorded which). V is TRBV9 and J is TRBJ2-1; D remains ambiguous. Sequencing used blood, either unsorted or a sorted T cell fraction (not recorded which). CDR3 amino acids: CASGKGTYNEQFF. In DNA, the CDR3 is TGTGCCAGCGGAAAGGGTACCTACAATGAGCAGTTCTTC. The entire variable domain, with the rest obtained from reference TRBV9 and TRBJ2-1, is as follows: DSGVTQTPKHLITATGQRVTLRCSPRSGDLSVYWYQQSLDQGLQFLIQYYNGEERAKGNILERFSAQQFPDLHSELNLSSLELGDSALYFCASGKGTYNEQFFGPGTRLTVL.